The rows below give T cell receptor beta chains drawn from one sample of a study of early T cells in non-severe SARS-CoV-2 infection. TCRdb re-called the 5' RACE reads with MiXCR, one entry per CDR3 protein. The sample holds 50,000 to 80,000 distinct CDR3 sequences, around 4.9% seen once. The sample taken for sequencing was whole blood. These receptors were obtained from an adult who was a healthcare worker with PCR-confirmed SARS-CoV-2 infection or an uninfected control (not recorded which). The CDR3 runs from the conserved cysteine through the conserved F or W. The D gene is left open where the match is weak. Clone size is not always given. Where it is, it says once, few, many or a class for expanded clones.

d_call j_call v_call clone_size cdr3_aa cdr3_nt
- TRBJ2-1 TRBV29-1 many CSVAGGSSYNEQFF TGCAGCGTTGCTGGGGGCAGCTCCTACAATGAGCAGTTCTTC
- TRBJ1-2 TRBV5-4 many CASSWGSYGYTF TGTGCCAGCAGCTGGGGTAGCTATGGCTACACCTTC
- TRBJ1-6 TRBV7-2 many CASSLVSVGTSRNSPLHF TGTGCCAGCAGCTTAGTCTCCGTAGGGACATCGAGGAATTCACCCCTCCACTTT
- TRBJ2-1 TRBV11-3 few CASSLDHYNEQFF TGTGCCAGCAGCTTAGATCACTACAATGAGCAGTTCTTC
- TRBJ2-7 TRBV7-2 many CASSLARGGIYEQYF TGTGCCAGCAGCTTAGCGAGGGGGGGGATCTACGAGCAGTACTTC
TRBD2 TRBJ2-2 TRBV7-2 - CASSLTGTSGDTGELFF TGTGCCAGCAGCTTAACCGGGACTAGCGGGGACACCGGGGAGCTGTTTTTT
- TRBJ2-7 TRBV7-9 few CASAEGGYEQYF TGTGCCTCCGCGGAGGGGGGCTACGAGCAGTACTTC
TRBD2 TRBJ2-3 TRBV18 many CASSRRGNTDTQYF TGTGCCAGCTCACGGCGGGGGAACACAGATACGCAGTATTTT
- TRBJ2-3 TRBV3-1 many CASGEGFETDTQYF TGTGCCAGCGGAGAGGGCTTTGAGACAGATACGCAGTATTTT
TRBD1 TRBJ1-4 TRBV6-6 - CASSFQGAGEKLFF TGTGCCAGCAGTTTCCAGGGGGCCGGTGAAAAACTGTTTTTT
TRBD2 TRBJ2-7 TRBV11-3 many CASSLGLDASGGDEQYF TGTGCCAGCAGCTTAGGATTAGATGCTAGCGGGGGCGACGAGCAGTACTTC
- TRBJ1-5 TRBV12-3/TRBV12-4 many CASSLQGQPQHF TGTGCCAGCAGTTTACAGGGTCAGCCCCAGCATTTT
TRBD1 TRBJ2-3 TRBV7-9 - CASSLDRARGDTQYF TGTGCCAGCAGCCTGGACAGGGCGAGAGGAGATACGCAGTATTTT
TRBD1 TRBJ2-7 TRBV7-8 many CASSLVYDRGNEQYF TGTGCCAGCAGCTTAGTTTACGACAGGGGCAACGAGCAGTACTTC
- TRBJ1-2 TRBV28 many CASSLVQGIYGYTF TGTGCCAGCAGTCTTGTACAGGGTATCTATGGCTACACCTTC
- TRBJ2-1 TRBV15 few CATSRDDVGNEQFF TGTGCCACCAGCAGAGATGATGTGGGCAATGAGCAGTTCTTC
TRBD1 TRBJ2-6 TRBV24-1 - CATSDARTGTGSTGANVLTF TGTGCCACCAGTGATGCTCGTACCGGGACAGGGAGTACTGGGGCCAACGTCCTGACTTTC
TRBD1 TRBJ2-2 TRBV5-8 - CASKRGPNTGELFF TGTGCCAGCAAGAGGGGGCCTAACACCGGGGAGCTGTTTTTT
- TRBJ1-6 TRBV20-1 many CSAEVTASSPLHF TGCAGTGCTGAAGTAACCGCAAGTTCACCCCTCCACTTT
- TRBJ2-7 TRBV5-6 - CASSSLGRISYEQYF TGTGCCAGCAGCTCCCTGGGGCGGATCTCCTACGAGCAGTACTTC
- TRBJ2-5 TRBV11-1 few CASSPAVAENQETQYF TGTGCCAGCAGCCCCGCGGTAGCGGAGAACCAAGAGACCCAGTACTTC
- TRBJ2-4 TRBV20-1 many CSASQGDTNIQYF TGCAGTGCTAGCCAGGGAGATACGAACATTCAGTACTTC
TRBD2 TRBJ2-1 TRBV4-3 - CASSQDRLAGSDNEQFF TGCGCCAGCAGCCAAGATAGACTAGCGGGAAGTGACAATGAGCAGTTCTTC
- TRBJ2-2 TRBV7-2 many CASSRQSDRLNTGELFF TGTGCCAGCAGCCGCCAATCCGACAGGTTGAACACCGGGGAGCTGTTTTTT
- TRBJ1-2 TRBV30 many CAWTLSGLSGYTF TGTGCCTGGACCCTTTCCGGGCTAAGTGGCTACACCTTC
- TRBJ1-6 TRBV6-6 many CASSYSRGGDSPLHF TGTGCCAGCAGTTACTCGCGGGGGGGAGACTCACCCCTCCACTTT
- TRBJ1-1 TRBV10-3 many CAISESRSGEAFF TGTGCCATCAGTGAGTCCCGGTCTGGTGAAGCTTTCTTT
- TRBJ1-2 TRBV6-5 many CASSGTGFNYGYTF TGTGCCAGCAGTGGAACAGGGTTTAACTATGGCTACACCTTC
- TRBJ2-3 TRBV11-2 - CASSSLGVGTDTQYF TGTGCCAGCAGCTCATTGGGGGTGGGCACAGATACGCAGTATTTT
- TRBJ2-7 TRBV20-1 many CSARDHSGSTYEQYF TGCAGTGCTAGAGATCACTCAGGCTCTACCTACGAGCAGTACTTC
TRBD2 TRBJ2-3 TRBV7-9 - CASSWGGLADTDTQYF TGTGCCAGCAGCTGGGGGGGACTAGCGGACACAGATACGCAGTATTTT
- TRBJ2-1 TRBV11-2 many CASSLESVPRKFF TGTGCCAGCAGCTTAGAATCCGTCCCGCGGAAGTTCTTC
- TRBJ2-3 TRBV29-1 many CSAVTITTTSTDTQYF TGCAGCGCTGTAACAATAACGACTACGAGCACAGATACGCAGTATTTT
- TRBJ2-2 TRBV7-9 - CASSRGQGTGTGELFF TGTGCCAGCAGCCGCGGCCAGGGGACCGGCACCGGGGAGCTGTTTTTT
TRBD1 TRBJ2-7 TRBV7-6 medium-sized CASSSLTGSDGYEQYF TGTGCCAGCAGCTCCTTGACAGGGAGCGACGGTTACGAGCAGTACTTC
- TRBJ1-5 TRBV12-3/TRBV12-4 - CASSSNQPQHF TGTGCCAGCAGTTCAAATCAGCCCCAGCATTTT